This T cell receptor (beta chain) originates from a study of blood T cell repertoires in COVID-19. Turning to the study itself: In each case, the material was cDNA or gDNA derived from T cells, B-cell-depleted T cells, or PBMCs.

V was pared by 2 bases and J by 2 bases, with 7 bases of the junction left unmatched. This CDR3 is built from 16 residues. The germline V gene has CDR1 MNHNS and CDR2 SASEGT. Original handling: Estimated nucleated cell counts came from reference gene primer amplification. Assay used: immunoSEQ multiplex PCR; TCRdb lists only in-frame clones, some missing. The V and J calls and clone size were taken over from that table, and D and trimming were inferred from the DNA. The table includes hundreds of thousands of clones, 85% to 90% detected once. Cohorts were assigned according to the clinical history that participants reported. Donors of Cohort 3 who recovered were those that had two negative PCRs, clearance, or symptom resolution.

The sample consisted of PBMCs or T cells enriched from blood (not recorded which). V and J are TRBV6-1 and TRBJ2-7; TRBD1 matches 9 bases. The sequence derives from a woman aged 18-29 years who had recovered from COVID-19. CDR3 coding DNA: TGTGCCAGCAGTGAACCGGGGGGACAGGGAGCCTACGAGCAGTACTTC. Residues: CASSEPGGQGAYEQYF.